The 2 T cell receptor beta chains reported below all come from one sample, sequenced in a study of T cell clonality in common variable immunodeficiency. Overall study findings and caveats: Common variable immunodeficiency TCR beta sequences reportedly had fewer deletions and N-nucleotide insertions.

Antigen specificity for these receptors is unknown. Assay: immunoSEQ multiplex PCR; the TCRdb copy retains only in-frame clones and omits some. The sample contains tens of thousands of clones, none occurring once; around 28% lies in the top ten. Sequencing used peripheral blood mononuclear cells. Receptor source: a human donor with common variable immunodeficiency.

CDR3 protein: CASSWTSATDTQYF. CDR3 bases read: TGTGCCAGCAGTTGGACTAGCGCCACAGATACG. The rearrangement links TRBV6-2 or TRBV6-3 to TRBJ2-3; 9 bases are shared with TRBD2. The CDR3 end is not reached by the read, which stops 3 residues before it; the germline J gene fills it in. The CDR3 is 14 amino acids. Germline CDR1 and CDR2: MNHEY and SVGEGT. Germline trimming cut 4 bases from V and 2 bases from J; bases unmatched to any gene: 1.

Notes on this clone: From the germline J gene comes the end of the CDR3, since the read stops 3 residues before it. The V gene is TRBV2, the J gene TRBJ2-5; 13 bases line up with TRBD2. V shed 4 bases and J 5 bases; nucleotides not matched to a gene: 7. The CDR3 is made up of 16 amino acids. CDR1 and CDR2 (germline): SNHLY, FYNNEI. CDR3: CASSGLTSGRVETQYF. The CDR3 DNA, read in part, is TGTGCCAGCAGTGGACTTACTAGCGGGAGGGTGGAGACC.